The 30 T cell receptor beta chains in this list originate from one sample, sequenced in a study of cytomegalovirus exposure and HLA in healthy donors. The assay was immunoSEQ multiplex PCR, and TCRdb's table has in-frame clones only and misses some. This table holds around 190,000 clones, roughly 86% found once. The sample taken for sequencing was PBMCs. These receptors were collected from a woman between 18 and 29 years old in good health and CMV-seronegative.

V is TRBV9 and J is TRBJ2-5, with 11 bases fitting TRBD2. Looked up from germline, CDR1 is SGDLS and CDR2 is YYNGEE. V shed 0 bases, J shed 2 bases, and the junction held 3 bases outside the gene matches. The CDR3 has 16 amino acids. In nucleotides, the CDR3 is TGTGCCAGCAGCGTAGCCGCTAGCGGGGGGCAAGAGACCCAGTACTTC. Translating it yields CASSVAASGGQETQYF.

The V gene is TRBV9, the J gene TRBJ2-1; 15 nucleotides align to TRBD2. V was pared by 3 bases and J by 10 bases, with 8 bases of the junction left unmatched. Germline V gene data show CDR1 as SGDLS and CDR2 as YYNGEE. The CDR3 extends over 16 amino acids. CDR3 bases: TGTGCCAGCAGCGGGACGGGACTAGCGGGGGGATCAGAGCAGTTCTTC. Translation: CASSGTGLAGGSEQFF.

The chain is built from TRBV18 and TRBJ2-7, with D maybe TRBD1 (5 bases). Trimming removed 1 base from V and 7 bases from J, with 14 bases in between. The CDR3 runs to 14 residues. CDR1 and CDR2 from the germline V gene are KGHSH and LQKENI. Written as DNA, the CDR3 is TGTGCCAGCTCACCACGACAGCGCCTCGGGGAGCAGTACTTC. Residues: CASSPRQRLGEQYF.

CDR3 in amino acids: CASSEQYSPLSQPQHF. DNA for the CDR3: TGTGCCAGCAGTGAGCAGTACAGCCCCTTAAGTCAGCCCCAGCATTTT. This rearrangement joins TRBV6-1 to TRBJ1-5; D unresolved. Trimming pared 3 bases from V and 6 bases from J, leaving 18 bases between. The CDR3 sequence is 16 residues long. The germline gives CDR1 MNHNS, CDR2 SASEGT.

The genes are TRBV19 and TRBJ2-3; 7 bases agree with TRBD2. CDR3 length equals 14 residues. The J segment lost 5 bases and the V segment lost 7 bases, leaving 9 bases of the junction unmatched. CDR1 is LNHDA and CDR2 is SQIVND in the germline V gene (reference sequence). DNA for the CDR3: TGTGCCAGTAAGCAGGCGGGGGACGTAGATACGCAGTATTTT. It is translated as CASKQAGDVDTQYF.

This chain joins TRBV14 and TRBJ1-1, with 7 bases matching TRBD1. Germline V CDR1 and CDR2: SGHDN, FVKESK. CDR3 length equals 16 residues. V dropped 5 bases and J dropped 2; count of bases not matched to a gene: 11. CDR3 sequence: CASSSRGLSENTEAFF. DNA of the CDR3: TGTGCCAGCAGCAGCAGGGGGTTATCGGAAAACACTGAAGCTTTCTTT.

The chain combines TRBV18 with TRBJ1-1; D possibly corresponds to TRBD1 (6 bases). Trimming removed 3 bases from V and 1 base from J, with 15 bases in between. This CDR3 is 16 amino acids long. From germline, CDR1 is KGHSH and CDR2 LQKENI. The CDR3, as DNA: TGTGCCAGCTCACCTTTCGGGGGGCAGACGAACACTGAAGCTTTCTTT. It translates to CASSPFGGQTNTEAFF.

The chain is built from TRBV6-5 and TRBJ1-1; possible D gene TRBD1, 5 bases. In germline, CDR1 is MNHEY, CDR2 SVGAGI. The CDR3 contains 13 residues. V gave up 0 bases and J gave up 4 bases, with 6 bases separating them. The DNA for the CDR3 is TGTGCCAGCAGTTACTCGGGGGGCACTGAAGCTTTCTTT. This gives the protein CASSYSGGTEAFF.

V is TRBV20-1 and J is TRBJ1-5; D gene uncertain. Germline CDR1 DFQATT, CDR2 SNEGSKA (reference sequence). The CDR3 contains 10 residues. Deletions cut 6 bases from V and 7 bases from J, with 7 bases between. This chain's CDR3 is CSAGTQPQHF. The CDR3 DNA sequence: TGCAGTGCCGGTACCCAGCCCCAGCATTTT.

The chain links TRBV7-2 to TRBJ1-4; TRBD1 matches 10 bases. CDR3 length equals 16 residues. Germline-derived CDR1 and CDR2 are SGHTA and FQGNSA. With V trimmed by 6 bases and J by 7 bases, 11 bases remained unmatched. CDR3 protein: CASSKTTGQGTEKLFF. Here the CDR3 DNA reads TGTGCCAGCAGTAAAACCACGGGACAGGGGACTGAAAAACTGTTTTTT.

The sample holds a few counts of this clone. J is TRBJ2-7 and V is TRBV28; 7 nucleotides line up with TRBD2. V shed 6 bases and J 7 bases; nucleotides not matched to a gene: 9. The CDR3 is made up of 13 amino acids. Germline CDR1 reads MDHEN; CDR2 reads SYDVKM. CDR3 protein: CASSRGRAREQYF. Here the CDR3 DNA reads TGTGCCAGCAGCCGCGGGAGAGCAAGAGAGCAGTACTTC. Looking up the rest from reference TRBV28 and TRBJ2-7 gives the full variable domain: DVKVTQSSRYLVKRTGEKVFLECVQDMDHENMFWYRQDPGLGLRLIYFSYDVKMKEKGDIPEGYSVSREKKERFSLILESASTNQTSMYLCASSRGRAREQYFGPGTRLTVT.

The rearrangement uses TRBV25-1 and TRBJ1-3; 7 nucleotides match TRBD1. Germline V gives CDR1 MGHDK, CDR2 SYGVNS. The CDR3 is 17 residues long. J gave up 0 bases and V 2 bases, and 7 bases lay outside the gene matches. The CDR3 loop is CASSETLDRSSGNTIYF. The CDR3, as DNA: TGTGCCAGCAGTGAAACCTTGGACAGGAGCTCTGGAAACACCATATATTTT.

The chain carries TRBV9 and TRBJ2-3; no definite D call. Germline V gene lookup returns CDR1 SGDLS and CDR2 YYNGEE. This CDR3 is built from 16 residues. The V and J ends lost 0 bases and 1 base respectively, with 12 bases between them. DNA of the CDR3: TGTGCCAGCAGCGTAGATACGGGTCGTGGCACAGATACGCAGTATTTT. Amino acid sequence: CASSVDTGRGTDTQYF.

CDR3: CASSEITVSQPQHF. The CDR3 nucleotides are TGTGCCAGCAGTGAAATTACAGTAAGCCAGCCCCAGCATTTT. V is TRBV6-1 and J is TRBJ1-5; D uncertain. Germline CDR1 reads MNHNS; CDR2 reads SASEGT. The CDR3 has 14 residues. The V and J ends lost 2 bases and 7 bases respectively, with 12 bases between them.

This clone appeared a single time. The V and J genes are TRBV6-4 and TRBJ2-7; weak D call: TRBD1 (5 bases). Trimming shortened V by 11 bases and J by 1 base, and 12 bases separated the two germline ends. The length of the CDR3 is 12 residues. Germline assignment: CDR1 MRHNA and CDR2 SNTAGT. This chain's CDR3 is CAPGSGSYEQYF. CDR3 DNA sequence: TGTGCCCCAGGGTCGGGTTCCTACGAGCAGTACTTC.

The V gene is TRBV30, the J gene TRBJ2-7, with D uncertain. CDR1 and CDR2 (germline): GTSNPN, SVGIG (reference sequence). V was shortened by 2 bases and J by 7 bases, with 18 bases between the two germline ends. CDR3 size: 14 residues. CDR3 loop: CAWSPGVDPLEQYF. In DNA, the CDR3 is TGTGCCTGGAGTCCGGGTGTGGATCCTTTGGAGCAGTACTTC.

DNA of the CDR3: TGTGCCATCTCCCAGCTACCTGACAGGGGGGAGCTGTTTTTT. Translated: CAISQLPDRGELFF. The chain employs TRBV10-3 and TRBJ2-2; possibly TRBD1 for D (6 bases). Germline CDR1 is ENHRY and CDR2 is SYGVKD. This CDR3 region has 14 residues. Between the trimmed V and J ends, which lost 8 bases and 8 bases, there was a span of 18 bases.

This rearrangement joins TRBV30 to TRBJ2-1; tentatively, D is TRBD1 (7 bases). Germline CDR1 is GTSNPN and CDR2 is SVGIG (reference sequence). This CDR3 region has 14 residues. The V gene lost 3 bases and the J gene lost 8 bases, with 17 bases spanning the gap. CDR3 nucleotide sequence: TGTGCCTGGAGGGAGGCAGGGGGGAAGGATGAGCAGTTCTTC. Translation: CAWREAGGKDEQFF.

The rearrangement uses TRBV4-2 and TRBJ2-1; 7 bases align to TRBD2. CDR1 and CDR2 from the germline V gene are LGHNA and YNFKEQ. V shed 0 bases, J shed 5 bases, and the junction held 13 bases outside the gene matches. CDR3 length: 18 residues. The CDR3 is CASSQDLSGRELHNEQFF. The CDR3 region has the DNA TGTGCCAGCAGCCAAGACCTTTCGGGGCGGGAGCTTCACAATGAGCAGTTCTTC.

The rearrangement uses TRBV2 and TRBJ2-3; 11 bases map to TRBD2. Looked up from germline, CDR1 is SNHLY and CDR2 is FYNNEI. Germline trimming cut 5 bases from V and 8 bases from J; bases unmatched to any gene: 9. CDR3 size: 15 residues. CDR3 sequence reads: CASSIRTSGSPTQYF. The CDR3 region has the DNA TGTGCCAGCAGTATACGGACTAGCGGGTCCCCTACGCAGTATTTT.

The chain has TRBV30 and TRBJ1-1; D uncertain. V was pared by 0 bases and J by 7 bases, with 9 bases between. CDR3 length: 12 amino acids. Germline V lookup: CDR1 GTSNPN, CDR2 SVGIG (reference sequence). This chain's CDR3 is CAWSVYSREAFF. CDR3 DNA: TGTGCCTGGAGTGTTTACTCTCGTGAAGCTTTCTTT. The variable domain in full, with the rest retrieved from reference TRBV30 and TRBJ1-1, is SQTIHQWPATLVQPVGSPLSLECTVEGTSNPNLYWYRQAAGRGLQLLFYSVGIGQISSEVPQNLSASRPQDRQFILSSKKLLLSDSGFYLCAWSVYSREAFFGQGTRLTVV.

A remark on this clone: Other DNA sequences from this sample encode an identical CDR3 as well. The chain employs TRBV30 and TRBJ1-1; no definite D call. From germline, CDR1 is GTSNPN and CDR2 SVGIG (reference sequence). Trimming stripped 0 bases from V and 2 bases from J, with 10 bases between. The CDR3 runs 14 residues. DNA for the CDR3: TGTGCCTGGAGTGTCCGGCGGAGAAACACTGAAGCTTTCTTT. It codes for CAWSVRRRNTEAFF.

As for this clone: Distinct nucleotide sequences in the sample also encode this CDR3. The genes are TRBV29-1 and TRBJ2-4; TRBD1 aligns across 7 bases. The CDR3 runs to 14 residues. V gave up 6 bases and J gave up 0 bases; unmatched junction bases: 5. Germline CDR1 is SQVTM and CDR2 is ANQGSEA. The CDR3 is CSVTGRLAKNIQYF. In DNA form, the CDR3 reads TGCAGCGTGACAGGGCGACTAGCCAAAAACATTCAGTACTTC.

The rearrangement uses TRBV25-1 and TRBJ2-7; 7 bases line up with TRBD1. V shed 6 bases and J 4 bases; nucleotides not matched to a gene: 0. The CDR3 runs 11 residues. Looked up from germline, CDR1 is MGHDK and CDR2 is SYGVNS. CDR3 protein: CASRTGYEQYF. The DNA for the CDR3 is TGTGCCAGCAGGACAGGGTACGAGCAGTACTTC.

The rearrangement links TRBV6-5 to TRBJ2-1, with TRBD1 matching 10 bases. The germline V gene has CDR1 MNHEY and CDR2 SVGAGI. The CDR3 extends over 15 amino acids. After removal of 3 bases from V and 7 bases from J, the junction contained 6 bases not matched to a gene. The CDR3, as DNA: TGTGCCAGCAGTTATGGGACAGGGGAGGGGAATGAGCAGTTCTTC. Residues: CASSYGTGEGNEQFF.

The sample holds one count of this clone. The CDR3 nucleotides are TGCGCCAGCAGCTTGTCGAGGGTTGCGAACACCGGGGAGCTGTTTTTT. Its translation: CASSLSRVANTGELFF. The chain uses TRBV5-1 and TRBJ2-2; perhaps TRBD2 as D (5 bases). Trimming removed 1 base from V and 0 bases from J, with 10 bases in between. This CDR3 has 16 amino acids. The V gene's germline CDR1 is SGHRS and CDR2 YFSETQ.

V gene TRBV6-6 combines with J gene TRBJ1-5; no definite D call. CDR3 size: 14 residues. CDR1 is MNHNY, CDR2 SVGAGI, per germline (reference sequence). The CDR3 spells CATTDLHSNQPQHF. The DNA for the CDR3 is TGTGCTACTACGGATCTTCATAGCAATCAGCCCCAGCATTTT.

The chain employs TRBV12-2 and TRBJ2-1; TRBD2, as called in the table, went unchecked against the DNA. TRBV12-2 is classified as a pseudogene. The CDR3 consists of 20 residues. CDR3 sequence reads: CASRLPPGLAGRSSYNEQFF. The CDR3 nucleotides are TGTGCAAGTCGCTTACCCCCGGGACTAGCGGGTCGGAGCTCCTACAATGAGCAGTTCTTC.

The chain recombines TRBV25-1 with TRBJ2-7; TRBD1 is a possible D gene (5 bases). The germline V and J ends were trimmed by 10 bases and 5 bases, with 18 bases remaining between them. Germline values: CDR1 MGHDK, CDR2 SYGVNS. The CDR3 consists of 13 residues. Written as DNA, the CDR3 is TGTGCCACCCCAACCTTCGACAGCGACGAGCAGTACTTC. This encodes CATPTFDSDEQYF.

This clone has just one count. This rearrangement joins TRBV12-5 to TRBJ1-1; D possibly corresponds to TRBD1 (6 bases). The V end was cut by 8 bases, the J end by 5 bases, with 18 bases between. The CDR3 has 14 residues. Germline CDR1 reads LGHNT; CDR2 reads FRNRAP. CDR3 sequence reads: CASLSGQQITEAFF. In nucleotides, the CDR3 is TGTGCTAGTCTGTCAGGACAGCAAATTACTGAAGCTTTCTTT.